This T cell receptor (beta chain) is drawn from a study of cytomegalovirus exposure and HLA in healthy donors (TCRdb year 2017). About the study as a whole: An earlier analysis of fewer than 750 of the donors reported roughly 300 Gb of sequence data and 117 million unique TCR beta sequences obtained from about 180 million T cells. About 280 gigabases of sequencing data and around 85 million unique TCR sequences made up an early release that covered 500 to 650 HLA-typed donors. Among the approximately 420 genotyped donors, 75% to 90% belonged to the genetic ancestry cluster associated with self-reported Caucasian donors. The study aimed to test whether signatures of past pathogen exposure could be identified by cataloging public T cell receptors. Using immunosequencing, the study profiled T cell repertoires from 550 to 750 subjects and related those repertoires to cytomegalovirus serostatus. A separate validation cohort of roughly 120 different subjects was used in addition to the approximately 700-subject first cohort. The study combined high-throughput TCR immunosequencing, statistical association of individual TCRs with disease status, and machine learning to predict cytomegalovirus infection status. A later analysis re-examined previously published TCR beta repertoires from several hundred donors and added high-resolution HLA genotyping to investigate patterns of TCR occurrence. The later analysis used no new phenotypic data to find candidate immune exposures, relying instead on TCR beta sequences and their occurrence across donors. In an earlier analysis of 587 of the donors, high-throughput TCR beta sequencing was used to judge whether each TCR beta V gene segment behaved as functional or pseudogenic. Donor age, sex, ethnicity and CMV serostatus were compiled alongside the repertoire data. In a later genetic analysis, genome-wide SNP genotypes for about three fifths of the roughly 670 donors were used, and that subset was treated as a discovery cohort. All discovery cohort repertoires had been generated using a single sequencing platform. HLA typing covered class I and class II loci at four-digit resolution. Typing coverage differed by locus: A, B, C, DRB1 and DQB1 were typed in roughly 629-630 donors, DQA1 in about 510, DPA1 in roughly 590, and DPB1 in 472. Five DR-DQ haplotypes were handled as single units for association and clustering because linkage in the cohort was strong. Among some 410 genotyped donors of the cohort, an average of around 250,000 unique TCR beta nucleotide sequences was sequenced per donor, of which roughly 18% were non-productive. The paper as a whole reports these results and caveats: Broadly in line with IMGT annotations, most TCR beta V segments showed up in productive rearrangements about 87% or about 30% of the time in an earlier analysis of a few hundred of the donors. According to a later analysis, most CMV-associated TCR beta chains appeared to be HLA-restricted, and the HLA associations seemed to be driven largely by CMV exposure. At a false discovery rate of 0.05, a later analysis linked 16,951 TCR beta sequences to specific HLA alleles. In a later analysis, HLA-associated TCR beta chains were found to be more clonally expanded and to have lower generation probabilities than equally common non-associated chains. Assigning TCR associations to individual alleles was difficult when HLA alleles, especially DR and DQ, strongly co-occurred. The classifier was reported to diagnose cytomegalovirus status with high specificity and sensitivity in both the original and validation cohorts. In a later genetic analysis, fewer N-insertions in productive TCRs were reported among donors in an Asian-associated ancestry cluster than the approximately 710-donor mean. Seventeen rarely observed V segments, including chromosome 9 orphons, were excluded from the earlier analysis of 550 to 700 of the donors because counts were too low. While some public TCRs were present in many individuals, most TCR sequences turned up only very rarely across donors. The authors suggested that the approach could potentially be generalized to other disease states and immunological phenotypes. Some IMGT-functional V segments, including TRBV6-2 and TRBV6-3, could not be distinguished by the 87-base-pair reads and were therefore excluded. The study listed over 150 TCR beta chains as associated with cytomegalovirus. For the cohort, immune exposure information was limited to CMV serostatus. In a later analysis, TCR association rates were found to vary across HLA loci, with the most associated TCRs seen for DRB1 alleles and the fewest for HLA-C alleles. In vitro tests confirmed that a few of the cytomegalovirus-associated TCR beta chains recognize cytomegalovirus antigens. The presence/absence analyses assumed that sequencing depth was roughly uniform across donors, and that assumption may not be true. Linkage disequilibrium might explain the correlated functional status among segregating V segments, but an unknown experimental factor could not be excluded. A cluster of highly shared sequence variants was judged likely to be a technical artifact of the sequencing pipeline. Because HLA typing was missing for some donors at each locus, association tests included only the typed subset. Only TCR beta chains were sequenced in this cohort, and the absence of alpha or paired-chain data limited detectable features. A further reported finding was that TCR beta sequences accurately predicted the HLA-A and HLA-B alleles for most subjects in the first cohort. In a later analysis, several top co-occurrence clusters were reported to appear linked to parvovirus B19, influenza, CMV and Epstein-Barr virus. In a later genetic analysis, a missense DCLRE1C variant was associated with V-gene and J-gene trimming of TCR beta chains, and the association was replicated in an independent cohort.

In total, approximately 700 healthy bone marrow donors made up the cohort. At the time of sampling, every cohort member was nominally healthy, though immune exposures that went unrecorded were likely present. The donor tested CMV seropositive, placing the donor among the 289 seropositive members of the cohort. A peripheral blood sample was provided by each donor, and peripheral blood mononuclear cells were used for TCR beta sequencing. Genomic DNA extraction from the blood cell samples was performed with the Qiagen DNeasy Blood Extraction Kit. The library was produced with the immunoSEQ multiplex PCR assay. The multiplex PCR relied on a mix of 60 forward primers for TCR Vbeta segments and 13 reverse primers for TCR Jbeta segments. A multiplex PCR assay on genomic DNA amplified the CDR3 region of rearranged TCR beta genes. Amplified TCR beta libraries were sequenced as 87-base-pair reads on the Illumina HiSeq System. Per the authors' processing: In a later analysis, roughly 80 million unique TCR beta chains were counted across the 650 to 700 repertoires, and about 9.9 million of these chains were shared by at least two donors. Raw reads were error-corrected and collapsed into unique sequences with a nearest-neighbor algorithm that merged closely related sequences to remove PCR and sequencing errors. Alignment of CDR3 sequences to IMGT reference sequences was used to assign V, D and J gene segments. For a sequence to be retained, at least a six-nucleotide match to both a V gene segment and a J gene segment was required. A rearrangement counted as productive if the CDR3 had no stop codons and remained in frame with V and J, and every other rearrangement counted as non-productive. Following IMGT convention, CDR3 was defined as the stretch from the second conserved V-encoded cysteine up to the conserved J-encoded phenylalanine. The earlier analysis of a few hundred of the donors excluded sequences that lacked an unambiguous match to a single V gene segment. An earlier analysis of 587 of the donors called V segments functional above 56.7% productive rearrangements and segregating when the between-donor standard deviation exceeded 5%. A statistical classification framework was built to diagnose cytomegalovirus status from the catalog of TCR beta chain sequences. In a later analysis, TCR nucleotide sequences were compared against IMGT/GENE-DB human TR gene sequences so that V and J genes could be assigned. Using the TCRdist pipeline, a later analysis assigned CDR3 sequences along with most-parsimonious VDJ recombination scenarios. In a later analysis, every TCR beta chain was defined by the combination of its CDR3 amino acid sequence and its V-gene family, and reads without a unique V-gene family were dropped. In a later analysis, nearly 600 highly shared, low-generation-probability nucleotide sequences were removed to address suspected cross-contamination and a sequencing artifact. A later analysis calculated a clonal expansion index for each public chain from normalized within-repertoire ranks of inferred template counts. In a later analysis, generation probabilities were computed with a VDJ recombination model fitted to out-of-frame rearrangements, and the resulting probabilities were checked against IGoR. In a later analysis, TCR-TCR, TCR-HLA and TCR-CMV co-occurrence was scored with hypergeometric tests, and a repertoire-size bias correction was applied to TCR pairs. False discovery rates were estimated in a later analysis by permuting HLA or CMV assignments 20 times. In a later analysis, co-occurring TCRs were grouped with DBSCAN, and TCRdist sequence similarity was added when clustering was performed within HLA-allele-positive subsets. Co-occurrence clustering excluded repertoires with fewer than 30,000 or more than 120,000 public chains, plus five with anomalous nucleotide sharing. The source is immuneACCESS, and TCRdb retained only in-frame sequences with V and J called. Part of the clones is not carried over; for the studies checked, unresolved V genes explain less than half of this, and the remainder is unexplained. V, J and clone size were drawn from that table, and D and trimming were deduced from the DNA. The sample table contains about 110,000 clones; only one count was recorded for 82% of them. About 2.5% of the sample lies in the top ten.

Note on this clone: The antigen it binds to is not known. The sample holds no much larger clone one base away, and base qualities are not on file.

The germline V gene gives CDR1 as SGHDT and CDR2 as YYEEEE. The cysteine opens and the phenylalanine closes a CDR3 of 14 amino acids. The only DNA kept is the CDR3, 42 bases in frame from the first base. V and J lose 5 bases and 3 bases, and a span of 11 bases separates them. The sequenced material came from PBMCs. Recombination linked TRBV5-6 to TRBJ2-2; the D region possibly corresponds to TRBD1 (7 bases align). This TCR came from a man aged 25-45 years in good health and CMV-seropositive. CDR3 loop: CASREGAHTGELFF. Read as DNA, the sequence is TGTGCCAGCAGGGAGGGGGCCCACACCGGGGAGCTGTTTTTT.